Shown below are 27 T cell receptor beta chains from a single sample sequenced in a study of blood T cell repertoires in COVID-19. Sequenced by immunoSEQ multiplex PCR; TCRdb stores in-frame clones only, minus some. The data contain a few hundred thousand clones, around 90% of them singletons. The sample comprised peripheral blood. Receptors originate from a woman aged 55-70 years with COVID-19, enrolled during active disease.

The DNA for the CDR3 is TGCGCCAGCAGCTTTAGCGGGGGGACCCTCGGGACGCAGTATTTT. Amino acids: CASSFSGGTLGTQYF. The rearrangement joins TRBV5-1 to TRBJ2-3, with 10 nucleotides matching TRBD2. After removal of 2 bases from V and 9 bases from J, the junction contained 9 bases not matched to a gene. CDR3 size: 15 residues. Germline V gives CDR1 SGHRS, CDR2 YFSETQ.

The chain uses TRBV2 and TRBJ2-3, with D hard to call. V was shortened by 4 bases and J by 5 bases, with 7 bases between the two germline ends. This CDR3 comprises 12 residues. Germline CDR1 is SNHLY and CDR2 is FYNNEI. CDR3 residues: CASSAGRDTQYF. As DNA, the CDR3 is TGTGCCAGCAGTGCAGGAAGAGATACGCAGTATTTT.

V is TRBV4-3 and J is TRBJ1-4; D remains unclear. V was trimmed by 3 bases and J by 7 bases, leaving 15 bases between them. CDR1 LGHNA and CDR2 YSLEER come from the germline V gene. The CDR3 loop spans 15 amino acids. The CDR3 loop is CASSHVLGEGEKLFF. The CDR3, as DNA: TGCGCCAGCAGCCACGTACTTGGAGAGGGTGAAAAACTGTTTTTT.

The genes are TRBV30 and TRBJ2-7, with 8 bases lining up with TRBD2. This CDR3 has 14 amino acids. Germline assignment: CDR1 GTSNPN and CDR2 SVGIG (reference sequence). V lost 3 bases, J lost 2 bases, and 6 bases stayed unmatched. The CDR3 DNA sequence: TGTGCCTGGAGGGTTGCGGGGGGAACCTACGAGCAGTACTTC. Protein product: CAWRVAGGTYEQYF.

The chain combines TRBV9 with TRBJ2-1; 8 bases match TRBD2. The trim removed 2 bases at V and 5 bases at J, leaving 6 bases unmatched. CDR1 SGDLS and CDR2 YYNGEE come from the germline V gene. The CDR3 has 15 amino acids. The CDR3 DNA reads as TGTGCCAGCAGCGTGTTTAGCGGGACACACAATGAGCAGTTCTTC. Protein sequence: CASSVFSGTHNEQFF.

The chain joins TRBV4-1 to TRBJ1-2; TRBD1 is a possible D gene (5 bases). The germline V gene has CDR1 MGHRA and CDR2 YSYEKL. CDR3 size: 14 residues. V was clipped by 5 bases and J by 6 bases, with 16 bases between them. The CDR3 sequence is CASSKLLGADGYTF. The CDR3 DNA is TGCGCCAGCAGCAAACTGCTAGGGGCGGATGGCTACACCTTC.

V and J are TRBV30 and TRBJ1-3, with 7 bases identical to TRBD1. V lost 2 bases to trimming and J lost 2 bases; unmatched junction nucleotides: 3. The germline CDR1 and CDR2 sequences are GTSNPN and SVGIG (reference sequence). There are 14 residues in the CDR3. CDR3 DNA sequence: TGTGCCTGGAGTTTTAGGGGGCCTGGAAACACCATATATTTT. Protein: CAWSFRGPGNTIYF.

The rearrangement joins TRBV5-1 to TRBJ1-6; D uncertain. The V and J ends lost 4 bases and 3 bases respectively, with 20 bases between them. The CDR3 is made up of 18 amino acids. CDR1 and CDR2 (germline): SGHRS, YFSETQ. The CDR3 region is CASSRSESDFYYNSPLHF. The CDR3 DNA sequence: TGCGCCAGCAGCCGAAGTGAGTCCGACTTCTACTATAATTCACCCCTCCACTTT.

The chain combines TRBV3-1 (or the pseudogene TRBV3-2) with TRBJ1-2, with unresolved D. CDR3 size: 11 residues. Trimming left V 8 bases short and J 7 bases short, with 11 bases between. Germline V CDR1 and CDR2: LGHDT, YNNKEL (reference sequence). CDR3 protein: CASQQVSGYTF. As DNA, the CDR3 is TGTGCCAGCCAGCAGGTGTCTGGCTACACCTTC.

As concerns this clone: The same CDR3 also results from other DNA sequences found in this sample. This chain joins TRBV9 and TRBJ2-3; D is perhaps TRBD2 (6 bases). With 2 bases removed from V and 1 base from J, the gap between germline ends came to 8 bases. The CDR3 loop spans 14 amino acids. CDR1 is SGDLS, CDR2 YYNGEE, per germline. The CDR3 here is CASSVSGRTDTQYF. In DNA form, the CDR3 reads TGTGCCAGCAGCGTTAGCGGACGCACAGATACGCAGTATTTT.

This chain joins TRBV30 and TRBJ1-1, with D perhaps matching TRBD1 (5 bases). The CDR3 sequence is 13 residues long. Trimming left V 4 bases short and J 4 bases short, with 13 bases between. CDR1 GTSNPN and CDR2 SVGIG come from the germline V gene (reference sequence). CDR3 amino acids: CAWTVGASTEAFF. The DNA of the CDR3 is TGTGCCTGGACCGTAGGGGCCAGCACTGAAGCTTTCTTT.

This chain joins TRBV19 and TRBJ1-2; 9 bases line up with TRBD1. CDR1 and CDR2 from the germline V gene are LNHDA and SQIVND (reference sequence). The ends lost 4 bases at V and 2 bases at J; junction bases unmatched: 5. The CDR3 length is 15 residues. CDR3 in DNA: TGTGCCAGTAGTACTGGGACAGGGCGGAACTATGGCTACACCTTC. This gives the protein CASSTGTGRNYGYTF.

The V gene is TRBV12-3 or TRBV12-4, the J gene TRBJ1-2; 9 nucleotides match TRBD1. The CDR3 has 13 amino acids. Trimming removed 6 bases from V and 8 bases from J; junction bases left unmatched: 7. The CDR3 DNA follows: TGTGCCAGCAGGACTCCGGGACAGGGCGGCTACACCTTC. It codes for CASRTPGQGGYTF.

The chain has TRBV9 and TRBJ1-1; TRBD1 might be the D (6 bases). Trimming took off 2 bases at V and 4 bases at J, with 12 bases between the two ends. The germline CDR1 and CDR2 sequences are SGDLS and YYNGEE. This CDR3 contains 14 residues. The CDR3 sequence: CASSVGQRSTEAFF. In nucleotides, the CDR3 is TGTGCCAGCAGCGTCGGACAGCGTTCCACTGAAGCTTTCTTT.

This clone was picked up one time. The chain has TRBV19 and TRBJ2-7; possible D gene TRBD1, 6 bases. The CDR3 is 15 residues long. V lost 7 bases and J 0 bases, leaving 16 bases between the germline ends. CDR1 is LNHDA, CDR2 SQIVND, per germline (reference sequence). The CDR3, as DNA: TGTGCCAGTACCATAGCCACAGGGAGCTCCTACGAGCAGTACTTC. It yields the protein CASTIATGSSYEQYF.

The chain joins TRBV7-8 to TRBJ1-1; maybe TRBD1 (6 bases). This CDR3 region has 14 residues. V was pared by 4 bases and J by 7 bases, with 16 bases between. Germline-derived CDR1 and CDR2 are SGHVS and FQNEAQ. CDR3 sequence (DNA): TGTGCCAGCAGCTCCCTTGGGGAAGGGGGTGAAGCTTTCTTT. Protein: CASSSLGEGGEAFF. Variable domain in full (rest from reference TRBV7-8 and TRBJ1-1): GAGVSQSPRYKVAKRGQDVALRCDPISGHVSLFWYQQALGQGPEFLTYFQNEAQLDKSGLPSDRFFAERPEGSVSTLKIQRTQQEDSAVYLCASSSLGEGGEAFFGQGTRLTVV.

The chain has TRBV5-1 and TRBJ1-1; 7 bases are a match to TRBD1. V shed 4 bases and J 4 bases; nucleotides not matched to a gene: 7. This CDR3 region has 14 residues. Germline V gene data show CDR1 as SGHRS and CDR2 as YFSETQ. The CDR3 nucleotides read TGCGCCAGCAGCACAGTGGGACAGCCCACTGAAGCTTTCTTT. Translation gives CASSTVGQPTEAFF. The whole variable domain, remainder taken from reference TRBV5-1 and TRBJ1-1, is KAGVTQTPRYLIKTRGQQVTLSCSPISGHRSVSWYQQTPGQGLQFLFEYFSETQRNKGNFPGRFSGRQFSNSRSEMNVSTLELGDSALYLCASSTVGQPTEAFFGQGTRLTVV.

The gene calls are TRBV21-1 and TRBJ1-1; no check of the table's D call, TRBD1, against the DNA was made. TRBV21-1 is a pseudogene segment. The CDR3 loop spans 17 amino acids. The CDR3 spells CASSKPYREGREGEAFF. CDR3 bases: TGTGCCAGCAGCAAACCCTACAGGGAAGGTAGAGAGGGTGAAGCTTTCTTT.

In this sample, this clone turned up once. The genes are TRBV4-1 and TRBJ1-2; 8 bases line up with TRBD1. The CDR3 runs to 15 residues. The trim removed 3 bases at V and 6 bases at J, leaving 9 bases unmatched. The germline V gene encodes CDR1 MGHRA and CDR2 YSYEKL. The CDR3 coding sequence is TGCGCCAGCAGCCAGATCAGGGGGCGCGGGAATGGCTACACCTTC. Translated: CASSQIRGRGNGYTF.

The CDR3 DNA is TGCGCCAGCAGCTTTTTAGCTGGTGTGAACACTGAAGCTTTCTTT. Its protein product is CASSFLAGVNTEAFF. The rearrangement joins TRBV5-1 to TRBJ1-1, with D uncertain. The CDR3 is 15 residues long. The ends were cut back, 2 bases at V and 0 bases at J, with 11 bases in the middle. In germline, CDR1 is SGHRS, CDR2 YFSETQ.

V is TRBV3-1 (or the pseudogene TRBV3-2) and J is TRBJ1-2; no clear D gene. Deletions cut 1 base from V and 5 bases from J, with 23 bases between. This CDR3 has 18 residues. CDR1 is LGHDT and CDR2 is YNNKEL in the germline V gene (reference sequence). The CDR3 spells CASSQVFGPSWPPYGYTF. The CDR3 bases are TGTGCCAGCAGCCAAGTTTTTGGGCCTTCCTGGCCCCCGTATGGCTACACCTTC.

The chain couples TRBV15 to TRBJ1-6; a weak D match, TRBD1 (6 bases). Germline V gene lookup returns CDR1 LNHNV and CDR2 YYDKDF (reference sequence). V dropped 5 bases and J dropped 8 bases, with 16 bases sitting between them. The CDR3 spans 15 residues. This chain's CDR3 is CATSWRGPGDSPLHF. For the CDR3, the DNA is TGTGCCACCAGCTGGCGGGGGCCTGGGGATTCACCCCTCCACTTT.

V usage is TRBV6-5 and J usage is TRBJ2-7; perhaps TRBD1 as D (6 bases). Trimming took 6 bases from V and 3 from J, leaving 9 bases between them. The CDR3 loop spans 12 amino acids. CDR1 and CDR2 from the germline V gene are MNHEY and SVGAGI. DNA of the CDR3: TGTGCCAGCAGCCGAGGGGGCTACGAGCAGTACTTC. It codes for CASSRGGYEQYF.

The chain has TRBV3-1 (or the pseudogene TRBV3-2) and TRBJ2-7, with D possibly TRBD2 on 5 matching bases. Germline V gives CDR1 LGHDT, CDR2 YNNKEL (reference sequence). V lost 3 bases to trimming and J lost 10 bases, with 16 bases between them. The CDR3 spans 13 residues. The CDR3 reads CASSHVPEGFQYF. DNA of the CDR3: TGTGCCAGCAGCCATGTCCCAGAGGGCTTTCAGTACTTC.

The genes are TRBV6-1 and TRBJ1-6, with a possible D match to TRBD1 (5 bases). CDR3 size: 12 residues. Germline V lookup: CDR1 MNHNS, CDR2 SASEGT. The V end lost 5 bases, the J end lost 13 bases, and 12 bases lay between the germline ends. This CDR3 reads CASSSADMPLHF. The CDR3 nucleotides are TGTGCCAGCAGTTCCGCGGACATGCCCCTCCACTTT.

The chain uses TRBV6-5 and TRBJ1-6; D gene uncertain. This CDR3 spans 14 amino acids. With 4 bases removed from V and 9 bases from J, the gap between germline ends came to 13 bases. Germline CDR1 and CDR2: MNHEY and SVGAGI. The CDR3 reads CASSLTEVSSPLHF. CDR3 bases: TGTGCCAGCAGTTTAACAGAAGTGAGTTCACCCCTCCACTTT.

V and J are TRBV6-6 and TRBJ1-1; D remains ambiguous. The CDR3 totals 14 residues. CDR1 is MNHNY, CDR2 SVGAGI, per germline (reference sequence). Trimming took 2 bases from V and 4 from J, leaving 11 bases between them. The DNA for the CDR3 is TGTGCCAGCAGTTACCCCAGCGAAGTCACTGAAGCTTTCTTT. It translates to CASSYPSEVTEAFF.